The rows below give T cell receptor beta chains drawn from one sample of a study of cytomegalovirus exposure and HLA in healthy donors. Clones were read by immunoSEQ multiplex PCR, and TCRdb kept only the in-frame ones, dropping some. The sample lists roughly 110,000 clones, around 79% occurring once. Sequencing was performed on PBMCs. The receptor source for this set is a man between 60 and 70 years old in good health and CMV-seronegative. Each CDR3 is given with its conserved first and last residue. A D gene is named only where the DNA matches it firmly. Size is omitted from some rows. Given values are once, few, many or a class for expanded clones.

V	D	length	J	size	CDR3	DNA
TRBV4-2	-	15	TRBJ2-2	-	CASSQDIAAGGELFF	TGTGCCAGCAGCCAAGATATCGCAGCGGGCGGGGAGCTGTTTTTT
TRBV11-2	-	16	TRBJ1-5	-	CASTPGRGESNQPQHF	TGTGCCAGCACCCCCGGCCGGGGTGAAAGCAATCAGCCCCAGCATTTT
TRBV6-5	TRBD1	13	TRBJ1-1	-	CASSTGGLTEAFF	TGTGCCAGCAGTACAGGGGGCTTGACTGAAGCTTTCTTT
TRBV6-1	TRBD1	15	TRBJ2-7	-	CASSEGTGLSYEQYF	TGTGCCAGCAGTGAAGGGACAGGCCTATCCTACGAGCAGTACTTC
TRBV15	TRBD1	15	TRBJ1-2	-	CATSRGQGRNYGYTF	TGTGCCACCAGCAGAGGACAGGGAAGAAACTATGGCTACACCTTC
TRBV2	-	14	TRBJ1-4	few	CASTKDRGNEKLFF	TGTGCCAGCACTAAGGATCGGGGTAATGAAAAACTGTTTTTT
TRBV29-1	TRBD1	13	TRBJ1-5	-	CSVGQGVNQPQHF	TGCAGCGTTGGACAGGGGGTCAATCAGCCCCAGCATTTT
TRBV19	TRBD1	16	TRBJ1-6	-	CASRDRGQSSNSPLHF	TGTGCCAGTCGGGACAGGGGGCAAAGTAGTAATTCACCCCTCCACTTT
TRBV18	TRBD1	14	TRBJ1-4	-	CASSPGQGNEKLFF	TGTGCCAGCTCACCGGGACAGGGGAATGAAAAACTGTTTTTT
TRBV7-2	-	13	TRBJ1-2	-	CASSFGQSYGYTF	TGTGCCAGCAGCTTTGGACAGAGCTATGGCTACACCTTC
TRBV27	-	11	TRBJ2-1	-	CASSHSWVQFF	TGTGCCAGCAGTCACAGCTGGGTGCAGTTCTTC
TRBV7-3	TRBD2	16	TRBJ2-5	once	CASSPGLAGGMETQYF	TGTGCCAGCAGCCCGGGACTAGCGGGGGGGATGGAGACCCAGTACTTC
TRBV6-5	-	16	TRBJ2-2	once	CASSYDRYANTGELFF	TGTGCCAGCAGTTACGACAGATACGCGAACACCGGGGAGCTGTTTTTT
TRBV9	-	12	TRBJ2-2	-	CASSVRDGELFF	TGTGCCAGCAGCGTACGAGACGGGGAGCTGTTTTTT
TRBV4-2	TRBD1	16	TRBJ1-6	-	CASSLGTGGADSPLHF	TGTGCCAGCAGCCTAGGGACAGGGGGCGCGGATTCACCCCTCCACTTT
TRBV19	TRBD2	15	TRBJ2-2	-	CASSSPGGNTGELFF	TGTGCCAGTAGTTCCCCGGGAGGGAACACCGGGGAGCTGTTTTTT
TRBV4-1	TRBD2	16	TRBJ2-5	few	CASSQDFQRGSETQYF	TGCGCCAGCAGCCAAGATTTCCAGCGGGGGTCGGAGACCCAGTACTTC